The 14 T cell receptor beta chains given below trace back to one sample, sequenced in a study of T cell responses to AZD1222 COVID-19 vaccine. Only in-frame clones appear in the TCRdb table, and some are missing; sequencing was by immunoSEQ multiplex PCR. Of approximately 140,000 clones listed, 92% were seen once; the top ten hold roughly 4%. The source was peripheral blood, collected 28 days after the second AZD1222 dose. The receptors derive from an adult who received the AZD1222 COVID-19 vaccine.

The V and J genes are TRBV7-8 and TRBJ2-5; 7 bases are shared with TRBD2. Germline-derived CDR1 and CDR2 are SGHVS and FQNEAQ. Trimming took 3 bases from V and 5 from J; bases not matched to a gene: 3. This CDR3 has 13 amino acids. CDR3: CASSFVGGETQYF. The CDR3, as DNA: TGTGCCAGCAGCTTTGTGGGAGGGGAGACCCAGTACTTC.

This clone was seen only once. The chain joins TRBV5-6 to TRBJ1-1; D remains unclear. The CDR3 spans 16 residues. V lost 2 bases, J lost 0 bases, and 14 bases lay in between. Germline CDR1 and CDR2: SGHDT and YYEEEE. CDR3 region: CASSFTTAKLNTEAFF. For the CDR3, the DNA is TGTGCCAGCAGCTTTACAACAGCCAAACTGAACACTGAAGCTTTCTTT. Based on the CDR3 plus reference TRBV5-6 and TRBJ1-1, the full variable domain is DAGVTQSPTHLIKTRGQQVTLRCSPKSGHDTVSWYQQALGQGPQFIFQYYEEEERQRGNFPDRFSGHQFPNYSSELNVNALLLGDSALYLCASSFTTAKLNTEAFFGQGTRLTVV.

V is TRBV15 and J is TRBJ2-5, with TRBD1 matching over 8 bases. Germline values: CDR1 LNHNV, CDR2 YYDKDF (reference sequence). V lost 1 base, J lost 5 bases, and 6 bases stayed unmatched. The CDR3 spans 15 residues. The chain's CDR3 is CATSRGTGTGETQYF. The CDR3 DNA reads as TGTGCCACCAGCAGAGGGACAGGGACGGGGGAGACCCAGTACTTC.

The chain links TRBV27 to TRBJ2-1; D remains unclear. V lost 6 bases and J lost 2, with 5 bases in between. Germline CDR1 reads MNHEY; CDR2 reads SMNVEV (reference sequence). The CDR3 is 12 amino acids. CDR3 amino acids: CASSPAYNEQFF. The CDR3 nucleotides are TGTGCCAGCAGCCCCGCCTACAATGAGCAGTTCTTC.

J is TRBJ2-7 and V is TRBV7-2, with TRBD2 identical over 7 bases. The V segment lost 5 bases and the J segment 3 bases; nucleotides outside the gene matches: 7. Germline CDR1 is SGHTA and CDR2 is FQGNSA. This CDR3 has 14 amino acids. CDR3 region: CASSGGLAVYEQYF. The CDR3 region has the DNA TGTGCCAGCAGCGGAGGTCTAGCGGTCTACGAGCAGTACTTC.

This clone was observed a single time. A junction boundary mismatches the germline segment, possibly from a read error. CDR3 sequence: CASSSSNSPLHF. CDR3 DNA sequence: TGTGCCAGCAGCTCCTCTAATTCACCCCTCCACTTT. This chain joins TRBV7-9 and TRBJ1-6; no clear D. CDR1 is SEHNR and CDR2 is FQNEAQ in the germline V gene (reference sequence). The CDR3 contains 12 residues.

The chain combines TRBV5-1 with TRBJ1-1; TRBD1 might be the D (5 bases). Germline CDR1 and CDR2: SGHRS and YFSETQ. The CDR3 totals 16 residues. The V end was cut by 3 bases, the J end by 4 bases, with 19 bases between. Here the CDR3 DNA reads TGCGCCAGCAGCTGGACAACGACGGGGGGAGGCACTGAAGCTTTCTTT. Amino acid sequence: CASSWTTTGGGTEAFF.

The chain employs TRBV12-5 and TRBJ1-5; D might be TRBD1 (5 bases). The CDR3 has 17 residues. Germline V gene data show CDR1 as LGHNT and CDR2 as FRNRAP. Trimming took 0 bases from V and 4 from J, leaving 16 bases between them. In DNA form, the CDR3 reads TGTGCTAGTGGTTTGGTACTTTCGGGGGTTCCTAATCAGCCCCAGCATTTT. Encoded protein: CASGLVLSGVPNQPQHF. Looking up the rest from reference TRBV12-5 and TRBJ1-5 gives the full variable domain: DARVTQTPRHKVTEMGQEVTMRCQPILGHNTVFWYRQTMMQGLELLAYFRNRAPLDDSGMPKDRFSAEMPDATLATLKIQPSEPRDSAVYFCASGLVLSGVPNQPQHFGDGTRLSIL.

The chain uses TRBV2 and TRBJ2-1; D gene uncertain. The germline V gene has CDR1 SNHLY and CDR2 FYNNEI. Trimming took 5 bases from V and 9 from J, leaving 8 bases between them. The CDR3 spans 11 residues. This CDR3 reads CASSIGPEQFF. The CDR3 coding sequence is TGTGCCAGCAGTATAGGGCCTGAGCAGTTCTTC.

V is TRBV20-1 and J is TRBJ2-7; D not resolved. The germline gives CDR1 DFQATT, CDR2 SNEGSKA (reference sequence). Between the trimmed V and J ends, which lost 5 bases and 7 bases, there was a span of 12 bases. This CDR3 spans 11 amino acids. CDR3 amino acids: CSALVIGEQYF. CDR3 DNA: TGCAGTGCTCTGGTCATCGGGGAGCAGTACTTC.

The V and J genes are TRBV10-3 and TRBJ2-3; 12 bases are shared with TRBD2. The V segment lost 10 bases and the J segment 3 bases; nucleotides outside the gene matches: 11. Germline loops: CDR1 ENHRY, CDR2 SYGVKD. The CDR3 runs 16 residues. CDR3: CAKGLAGPPGTDTQYF. The CDR3 DNA reads as TGTGCCAAAGGACTAGCGGGACCACCGGGTACAGATACGCAGTATTTT.

The V and J genes are TRBV4-1 and TRBJ1-4, with 7 positions matching TRBD1. The CDR3 sequence is 19 residues long. Germline trimming cut 0 bases from V and 3 bases from J; bases unmatched to any gene: 13. Germline V lookup: CDR1 MGHRA, CDR2 YSYEKL. CDR3 nucleotide sequence: TGCGCCAGCAGCCAAGAAAAGTCAGGAGGGGGCGCGTCTAATGAAAAACTGTTTTTT. Encoded protein: CASSQEKSGGGASNEKLFF.

This clone was counted between two and nine times. The chain joins TRBV5-1 to TRBJ1-1; 11 positions match TRBD1. V shed 2 bases, J shed 7 bases, and the junction held 7 bases outside the gene matches. From germline, CDR1 is SGHRS and CDR2 YFSETQ. The CDR3 extends over 15 amino acids. The CDR3 loop reads CASSFGTGGGGEAFF. The CDR3 coding sequence is TGCGCCAGCAGCTTCGGGACAGGGGGTGGAGGTGAAGCTTTCTTT.

The chain links TRBV11-2 to TRBJ2-1; D ambiguous. CDR3 length equals 15 residues. In germline, CDR1 is SGHAT, CDR2 FQNNGV. V was pared by 1 base and J by 9 bases, with 16 bases between. The CDR3: CASSLGPKPSGEQFF. The CDR3 nucleotides are TGTGCCAGCAGCTTAGGACCCAAGCCCAGTGGTGAGCAGTTCTTC.